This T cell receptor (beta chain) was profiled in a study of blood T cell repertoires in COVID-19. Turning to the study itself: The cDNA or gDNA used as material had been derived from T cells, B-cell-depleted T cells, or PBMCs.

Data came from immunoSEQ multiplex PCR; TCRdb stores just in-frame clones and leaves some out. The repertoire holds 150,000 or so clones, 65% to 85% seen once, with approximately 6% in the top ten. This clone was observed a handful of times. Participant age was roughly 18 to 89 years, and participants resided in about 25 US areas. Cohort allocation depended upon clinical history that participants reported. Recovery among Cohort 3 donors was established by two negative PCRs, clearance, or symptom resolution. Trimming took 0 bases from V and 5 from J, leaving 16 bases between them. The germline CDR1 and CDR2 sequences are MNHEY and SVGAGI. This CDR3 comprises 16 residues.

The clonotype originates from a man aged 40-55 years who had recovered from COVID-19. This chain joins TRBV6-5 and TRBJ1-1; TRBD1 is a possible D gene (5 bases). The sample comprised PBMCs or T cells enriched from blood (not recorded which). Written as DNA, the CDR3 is TGTGCCAGCAGTTACTCCGCTACTACAGGCCAAACTGAAGCTTTCTTT. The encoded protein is CASSYSATTGQTEAFF.